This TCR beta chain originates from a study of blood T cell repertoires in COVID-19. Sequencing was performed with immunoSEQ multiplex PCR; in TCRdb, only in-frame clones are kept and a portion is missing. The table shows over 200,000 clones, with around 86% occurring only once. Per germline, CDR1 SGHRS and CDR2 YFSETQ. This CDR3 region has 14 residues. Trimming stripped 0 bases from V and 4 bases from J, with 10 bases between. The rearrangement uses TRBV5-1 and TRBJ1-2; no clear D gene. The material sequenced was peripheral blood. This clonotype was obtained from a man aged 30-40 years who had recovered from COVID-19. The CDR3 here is CASSLAGEVYGYTF. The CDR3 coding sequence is TGCGCCAGCAGCTTGGCGGGTGAGGTCTATGGCTACACCTTC.